This record covers a single TCR beta chain. Its target is unknown. Measured with immunoSEQ multiplex PCR; TCRdb has only the in-frame clones, and not every one. The data show more than 200,000 clones, approximately 70% seen once. Germline CDR1 MDHEN, CDR2 SYDVKM. V was trimmed by 6 bases and J by 4 bases, leaving 22 bases between them. CDR3 length: 16 amino acids. This entry comes from a study of shared clonotypes between healthy human individuals. Study-wide results and caveats: Generally, naive subsets came out with larger estimated richness than memory subsets. The low donor count limited represented genetic and exposure-history diversity.

The sample was memory CD4+ T cells sorted from blood. As for subset: CD45RA-negative fraction. This receptor was identified in a young man in good health. This rearrangement joins TRBV28 to TRBJ2-7; D perhaps matches TRBD1 (6 bases). CDR3 amino acids: CASSLGLDKGDYEQYF. In DNA form, the CDR3 reads TGTGCCAGCAGCTTAGGGTTGGACAAGGGGGATTACGAGCAGTACTTC.